The 23 T cell receptor beta chains below were found in one sample sequenced in a study of cytomegalovirus exposure and HLA in healthy donors. 60 Vbeta and 13 Jbeta primers were used in PCR. Assay: immunoSEQ multiplex PCR; the TCRdb copy retains only in-frame clones and omits some. The table shows approximately 82,000 clones, with 10% occurring only once. The sequenced sample was PBMCs. All receptors derive from a man aged 55 to 69 in good health and CMV-seropositive.

V is TRBV18 and J is TRBJ2-2, with D unresolved. Germline lookup yields CDR1 KGHSH and CDR2 LQKENI. This CDR3 has 16 amino acids. V lost 6 bases, J lost 0 bases, and 14 bases lay in between. The CDR3 protein is CASSPEQRANTGELFF. CDR3 coding DNA: TGTGCCAGCTCTCCAGAGCAACGCGCGAACACCGGGGAGCTGTTTTTT.

This chain links TRBV11-2 with TRBJ2-3; TRBD2 matches 10 bases. CDR1 SGHAT and CDR2 FQNNGV come from the germline V gene. Trimming at V came to 4 bases and at J to 4 bases, leaving 5 bases not matched to a gene. There are 15 residues in the CDR3. In DNA, the CDR3 is TGTGCCAGCAGCTCGAGCGGGGGGGCGGCAGATACGCAGTATTTT. Its protein is CASSSSGGAADTQYF.

The V call is TRBV19, the J call TRBJ2-6, with unresolved D. CDR1 LNHDA and CDR2 SQIVND come from the germline V gene (reference sequence). This CDR3 comprises 16 residues. V shed 7 bases and J shed 0 bases, with 13 bases lying between them. In DNA form, the CDR3 reads TGTGCCAGTAAGGAGACTCACCTCTCTGGGGCCAACGTCCTGACTTTC. Its translation is CASKETHLSGANVLTF. The variable domain in full, with the rest retrieved from reference TRBV19 and TRBJ2-6, is DGGITQSPKYLFRKEGQNVTLSCEQNLNHDAMYWYRQDPGQGLRLIYYSQIVNDFQKGDIAEGYSVSREKKESFPLTVTSAQKNPTAFYLCASKETHLSGANVLTFGAGSRLTVL.

The rearrangement joins TRBV14 to TRBJ2-7, with D hard to call. Germline-derived CDR1 and CDR2 are SGHDN and FVKESK. The CDR3 loop spans 13 amino acids. V was shortened by 0 bases and J by 7 bases, with 10 bases between the two germline ends. CDR3 bases: TGTGCCAGCAGCCAAGATATGGGCAGGGAGCAGTACTTC. Protein sequence: CASSQDMGREQYF.

In this sample, this clone turned up a few times. The V call is TRBV7-9, the J call TRBJ2-7, with unresolved D. This CDR3 is built from 11 residues. Germline-derived CDR1 and CDR2 are SEHNR and FQNEAQ (reference sequence). V lost 8 bases and J lost 0, with 5 bases in between. This CDR3 is CASQRSYEQYF. CDR3 in DNA: TGTGCCAGCCAGCGCTCCTACGAGCAGTACTTC.

The chain has TRBV30 and TRBJ2-5, with TRBD2 as a possible D gene (6 bases). V shed 3 bases and J shed 4 bases, with 9 bases lying between them. CDR1 is GTSNPN, CDR2 SVGIG, per germline (reference sequence). This CDR3 has 12 residues. CDR3 in DNA: TGTGCCTGGAGGGGGGGAGTAGAGACCCAGTACTTC. As protein: CAWRGGVETQYF. The complete variable domain, with remaining parts taken from reference TRBV30 and TRBJ2-5, reads SQTIHQWPATLVQPVGSPLSLECTVEGTSNPNLYWYRQAAGRGLQLLFYSVGIGQISSEVPQNLSASRPQDRQFILSSKKLLLSDSGFYLCAWRGGVETQYFGPGTRLLVL.

The V call is TRBV7-8, the J call TRBJ2-5, with D perhaps TRBD2 (5 bases). The CDR3 consists of 15 residues. The V gene's germline CDR1 is SGHVS and CDR2 FQNEAQ. Between the trimmed V and J ends, which lost 1 base and 0 bases, there was a span of 9 bases. CDR3 sequence (DNA): TGTGCCAGCAGCTTAGGACTAAACTACCAAGAGACCCAGTACTTC. It encodes CASSLGLNYQETQYF.

The chain recombines TRBV30 with TRBJ2-3, with 14 bases fitting TRBD2. This CDR3 spans 24 amino acids. Germline V CDR1 and CDR2: GTSNPN, SVGIG (reference sequence). J gave up 0 bases and V 3 bases, and 26 bases lay outside the gene matches. The CDR3 region is CAWRIPGHPGVTSGGAGSTDTQYF. As DNA, the CDR3 is TGTGCCTGGAGAATTCCGGGACACCCGGGAGTGACTAGCGGGGGGGCGGGGAGCACAGATACGCAGTATTTT. Based on the CDR3 plus reference TRBV30 and TRBJ2-3, the full variable domain is SQTIHQWPATLVQPVGSPLSLECTVEGTSNPNLYWYRQAAGRGLQLLFYSVGIGQISSEVPQNLSASRPQDRQFILSSKKLLLSDSGFYLCAWRIPGHPGVTSGGAGSTDTQYFGPGTRLTVL.

This chain uses TRBV5-4 with TRBJ2-1, with 8 bases lining up with TRBD2. The CDR3 loop spans 16 amino acids. Germline assignment: CDR1 SGHNT and CDR2 YYREEE (reference sequence). Trimming cost V 3 bases and J 5 bases; bases outside gene matches: 10. The CDR3, as DNA: TGTGCCAGCAGCTCCTGGACTAGCCGGGGTGACAATGAGCAGTTCTTC. It specifies CASSSWTSRGDNEQFF.

This clone was counted a few times. The V call is TRBV12-5, the J call TRBJ2-1, with 12 bases matching TRBD2. The trim removed 6 bases at V and 4 bases at J, leaving 4 bases unmatched. Germline loops: CDR1 LGHNT, CDR2 FRNRAP. The CDR3 totals 15 residues. This CDR3 reads CASGPSGGVYNEQFF. In DNA form, the CDR3 reads TGTGCTAGTGGCCCTAGCGGGGGGGTGTACAATGAGCAGTTCTTC.

V is TRBV10-1 and J is TRBJ2-3; 7 bases are shared with TRBD1. CDR3 length equals 13 residues. The V segment lost 4 bases and the J segment 3 bases; nucleotides outside the gene matches: 1. CDR1 and CDR2 (germline): WNHNN, SYGVQD (reference sequence). The CDR3 sequence: CASSGDRTDTQYF. The CDR3 DNA reads as TGCGCCAGCAGTGGGGACAGAACAGATACGCAGTATTTT.

This clone came up a few times. The chain recombines TRBV6-6 with TRBJ2-2, with D unresolved. V was clipped by 7 bases and J by 5 bases, with 14 bases between them. The germline CDR1 and CDR2 sequences are MNHNY and SVGAGI (reference sequence). CDR3 length: 14 residues. Written as DNA, the CDR3 is TGTGCCAGCATTTCAGGATTAAATACCGGGGAGCTGTTTTTT. Its protein product is CASISGLNTGELFF.

This clone turned up a few times. The rearrangement links TRBV30 to TRBJ1-2, with a tentative D call TRBD1 (5 bases). Germline-derived CDR1 and CDR2 are GTSNPN and SVGIG (reference sequence). The germline V and J ends were trimmed by 2 bases and 3 bases, with 7 bases remaining between them. The CDR3 contains 12 residues. The CDR3 DNA follows: TGTGCCTGGAGTAGGGGCGACTATGGCTACACCTTC. Translated: CAWSRGDYGYTF.

This clone was counted a few times. The J gene is TRBJ2-7, the V gene TRBV6-1; the D gene is possibly TRBD2 (5 bases). V lost 1 base, J lost 5 bases, and 18 bases lay in between. CDR3 size: 16 residues. Germline values: CDR1 MNHNS, CDR2 SASEGT. The CDR3 here is CASSEGPGRGRNEQYF. The CDR3 coding sequence is TGTGCCAGCAGTGAAGGGCCGGGCAGAGGGAGAAACGAGCAGTACTTC.

About this clone itself: The germline gene is not matched at one end of the junction; a read error may be the cause. The sample has other DNA sequences that encode this CDR3 too. This chain connects TRBV7-3 to TRBJ2-7; TRBD2 aligns across 8 bases. Germline assignment: CDR1 SGHTA and CDR2 FQGTGA. CDR3 length: 13 residues. CDR3 protein: CASSDAGGQKKYF. The CDR3 DNA is TGTGCCAGCAGCGACGCGGGGGGCCAGAAGAAGTACTTT.

The chain joins TRBV5-1 to TRBJ2-2; the D gene is possibly TRBD2 (5 bases). Trimming removed 2 bases from V and 1 base from J, with 9 bases in between. Germline V gives CDR1 SGHRS, CDR2 YFSETQ. The CDR3 extends over 15 amino acids. CDR3 protein: CASSLGGLNTGELFF. CDR3 sequence (DNA): TGCGCCAGCAGCTTAGGAGGTCTGAACACCGGGGAGCTGTTTTTT. The complete variable domain, with remaining parts taken from reference TRBV5-1 and TRBJ2-2, reads KAGVTQTPRYLIKTRGQQVTLSCSPISGHRSVSWYQQTPGQGLQFLFEYFSETQRNKGNFPGRFSGRQFSNSRSEMNVSTLELGDSALYLCASSLGGLNTGELFFGEGSRLTVL.

This clone was recorded a few times. The DNA for the CDR3 is TGCGCCAGCAGCTCCGGGACTAGCGAATTCTACAATGAGCAGTTCTTC. This codes for CASSSGTSEFYNEQFF. The V call is TRBV5-1, the J call TRBJ2-1; TRBD2 agrees at 10 bases. V shed 3 bases and J 3 bases; nucleotides not matched to a gene: 6. CDR3 length: 16 amino acids. The germline V gene encodes CDR1 SGHRS and CDR2 YFSETQ.

This clone was picked up a small number of times. The chain joins TRBV27 to TRBJ2-1, with TRBD2 matching 11 bases. This CDR3 has 15 amino acids. Germline V gene sequence: CDR1 MNHEY, CDR2 SMNVEV (reference sequence). The trim removed 2 bases at V and 3 bases at J, leaving 0 bases unmatched. The CDR3 region is CASSLGLAGYNEQFF. The CDR3 DNA is TGTGCCAGCAGTTTAGGACTAGCGGGCTACAATGAGCAGTTCTTC.

The table lists this clone with a few counts. The chain has TRBV5-1 and TRBJ1-1; D is perhaps TRBD1 (5 bases). Germline CDR1 and CDR2: SGHRS and YFSETQ. The CDR3 contains 15 residues. The ends were cut back, 3 bases at V and 1 base at J, with 13 bases in the middle. The CDR3 region has the DNA TGCGCCAGCAGCTCTTTGGGGGGAGGGAACACTGAAGCTTTCTTT. Translation: CASSSLGGGNTEAFF. Looking up the rest from reference TRBV5-1 and TRBJ1-1 gives the full variable domain: KAGVTQTPRYLIKTRGQQVTLSCSPISGHRSVSWYQQTPGQGLQFLFEYFSETQRNKGNFPGRFSGRQFSNSRSEMNVSTLELGDSALYLCASSSLGGGNTEAFFGQGTRLTVV.

This chain connects TRBV5-8 to TRBJ2-7; 8 positions agree with TRBD2. Germline lookup yields CDR1 SGHTS and CDR2 YDEGEE. With V trimmed by 2 bases and J by 2 bases, 3 bases remained unmatched. The CDR3 spans 14 residues. The CDR3 is CASSLAGEAYEQYV. In DNA form, the CDR3 reads TGTGCCAGCAGCTTAGCGGGGGAGGCCTACGAGCAGTACGTC.

The chain carries TRBV25-1 and TRBJ2-2; 7 bases are a match to TRBD1. CDR3 length: 15 residues. Germline values: CDR1 MGHDK, CDR2 SYGVNS. V dropped 4 bases and J dropped 9; count of bases not matched to a gene: 11. Here the CDR3 reads CASSASGGPGRELFF. The CDR3 nucleotides are TGTGCCAGCAGTGCCTCAGGGGGACCTGGGAGGGAGCTGTTTTTT.

Details on this clone: A read error may account for a junction end that differs from germline. Other DNA sequences from this sample encode an identical CDR3 as well. The V and J genes are TRBV4-1 and TRBJ1-1; D is unclear. The CDR3 covers 18 residues. CDR1 and CDR2 from the germline V gene are MGHRA and YSYEKL. The DNA for the CDR3 is TGCGCCAGCACCCAACCCCGGGCGGGCATCTATGTTGGCACTGAAGCTTTCTTT. This gives the protein CASTQPRAGIYVGTEAFF.

This clone has only a few counts. V gene TRBV28 combines with J gene TRBJ2-2; 7 nucleotides line up with TRBD1. Trimming at V came to 6 bases and at J to 6 bases, leaving 10 bases not matched to a gene. Germline CDR1 reads MDHEN; CDR2 reads SYDVKM. The CDR3 is 15 residues long. The CDR3 DNA is TGTGCCAGCAGATCATCGACAGGGTGGGCCGGGGAGCTGTTTTTT. This translates into CASRSSTGWAGELFF.